Listed below are T cell receptor beta chains from one sample, sequenced in a study of Graves' ophthalmopathy and Graves' hyperthyroidism. TCRdb itself ran the multiplex PCR reads through MiXCR, one entry per CDR3 protein. The sample shows over a million distinct CDR3 sequences, about two fifths of them seen only once. The sequencing sample was made of peripheral blood or thyroid tissue (not recorded which). These receptors all come from an adult man with Graves' hyperthyroidism. Each CDR3 is given with its conserved first and last residue. Each record gives: V gene, D gene, J gene, clone size, CDR3 DNA, CDR3 protein. D genes are given only for firm matches. Clone sizes are given selectively: once, few, many, or a class where the clone is expanded.

v_gene: TRBV7-9
d_gene: -
j_gene: TRBJ2-7
abundance: -
CDR3nt: TGTGCCAGCAGCTTGGGGGATCCGACGCCCTACGAGCAGTACTTC
CDR3aa: CASSLGDPTPYEQYF

v_gene: TRBV7-9
d_gene: TRBD2
j_gene: TRBJ2-7
abundance: many
CDR3nt: TGTGCCAGCAGCTTACAAGCGGGAGGGTTAAGCTTC
CDR3aa: CASSLQAGGLSF

v_gene: TRBV7-6
d_gene: TRBD1
j_gene: TRBJ2-7
abundance: many
CDR3nt: TGTGCCAGCAGCTTAGGACAGGGGTCGGCCTACGAGCAGTACTTC
CDR3aa: CASSLGQGSAYEQYF

v_gene: TRBV10-2
d_gene: -
j_gene: TRBJ1-1
abundance: -
CDR3nt: TGTGCCAGCAGTTTATCAGGGCAAAGGGCTTTCTTT
CDR3aa: CASSLSGQRAFF

v_gene: TRBV10-3
d_gene: TRBD1
j_gene: TRBJ2-2
abundance: many
CDR3nt: TGTGCCATCAGCCCGGACAGGATCAACACCGGGGAGCTGTTTTTT
CDR3aa: CAISPDRINTGELFF

v_gene: TRBV29-1
d_gene: -
j_gene: TRBJ1-4
abundance: -
CDR3nt: TGCAGCGTTGATGTCGGGCGGGGACTGTTTTTT
CDR3aa: CSVDVGRGLFF

v_gene: TRBV7-3
d_gene: TRBD1
j_gene: TRBJ2-7
abundance: -
CDR3nt: TGTGCCAGCAGCTCAAACCAGGGGGCTGGCGAGCAGTACTTC
CDR3aa: CASSSNQGAGEQYF

v_gene: TRBV19
d_gene: -
j_gene: TRBJ1-1
abundance: many
CDR3nt: TGTGCCAGTAGTATCTCAGGGTTGGGCACTGAAGCTTTCTTT
CDR3aa: CASSISGLGTEAFF

v_gene: TRBV4-2
d_gene: -
j_gene: TRBJ1-1
abundance: few
CDR3nt: TGTGCCAGCAGCTCGCGGGAACAGAGGGGCACTGAAGCTTTCTTT
CDR3aa: CASSSREQRGTEAFF

v_gene: TRBV14
d_gene: -
j_gene: TRBJ2-7
abundance: -
CDR3nt: TGTGCCAGCAGCCAAGTTTCAGGGGCCTACGAGCAGTACTTC
CDR3aa: CASSQVSGAYEQYF

v_gene: TRBV29-1
d_gene: TRBD2
j_gene: TRBJ2-3
abundance: -
CDR3nt: TGCAGCGGGACTAGCTCAGCAGATACGCAGTATTTT
CDR3aa: CSGTSSADTQYF

v_gene: TRBV15
d_gene: -
j_gene: TRBJ1-2
abundance: many
CDR3nt: TGTGCCACCAGCCCCCGTAGGGCCAGGGCCCTAACTAACTATGGCTACACCTTC
CDR3aa: CATSPRRARALTNYGYTF

v_gene: TRBV12-3/TRBV12-4
d_gene: -
j_gene: TRBJ1-2
abundance: many
CDR3nt: TGTGCCAGCAGGTACAGGTCAGGTGGCTACACCTTC
CDR3aa: CASRYRSGGYTF

v_gene: TRBV19
d_gene: -
j_gene: TRBJ2-7
abundance: few
CDR3nt: TGTGCCAGTGGAGCGGGCGGGGTAGTTTACGAGCAGTACTTC
CDR3aa: CASGAGGVVYEQYF

v_gene: TRBV25-1
d_gene: TRBD2
j_gene: TRBJ2-1
abundance: -
CDR3nt: TGTGCCAGCAGTCAACTAGCGGGAGAAGCCTACAATGAGCAGTTCTTC
CDR3aa: CASSQLAGEAYNEQFF

v_gene: TRBV7-8
d_gene: TRBD2
j_gene: TRBJ2-5
abundance: -
CDR3nt: TGTGCCAGCAGCCACCTTGGGGCTAGCGGGCGGAAAGAGACCCAGTACTTC
CDR3aa: CASSHLGASGRKETQYF

v_gene: TRBV29-1
d_gene: TRBD1
j_gene: TRBJ2-7
abundance: many
CDR3nt: TGCAGCGTTGAGTGGGTTACGACAGGGGGTAGTTACGAGCAGTACTTC
CDR3aa: CSVEWVTTGGSYEQYF

v_gene: TRBV20-1
d_gene: -
j_gene: TRBJ1-2
abundance: many
CDR3nt: TGCAGTAGCTCCTTACGGGATCTCTCCTATGGCTACACCTTC
CDR3aa: CSSSLRDLSYGYTF

v_gene: TRBV20-1
d_gene: -
j_gene: TRBJ1-1
abundance: -
CDR3nt: TGCAGTGCTAGAGTTTTTCTTGGGCGGGGAGCGAACACTGAAGCTTTCTTT
CDR3aa: CSARVFLGRGANTEAFF

v_gene: TRBV27
d_gene: TRBD1
j_gene: TRBJ1-2
abundance: -
CDR3nt: TGTGCCACATCGACAGGGTCGAAACCCTACACCTTC
CDR3aa: CATSTGSKPYTF

v_gene: TRBV11-1
d_gene: TRBD1
j_gene: TRBJ2-3
abundance: -
CDR3nt: TGTGCCAGCAGTACGGGACAGAGCACAGATACGCAGTATTTT
CDR3aa: CASSTGQSTDTQYF

v_gene: TRBV15
d_gene: -
j_gene: TRBJ1-3
abundance: -
CDR3nt: TGTGCCACCAGCAGAGACGGGACTCTTTTTGGAAACACCATATATTTT
CDR3aa: CATSRDGTLFGNTIYF

v_gene: TRBV12-3/TRBV12-4
d_gene: -
j_gene: TRBJ1-6
abundance: -
CDR3nt: TGTGCCAGCCAGGGCCGGTATAATTCACCCCTCCACTTT
CDR3aa: CASQGRYNSPLHF

v_gene: TRBV6-5
d_gene: -
j_gene: TRBJ1-2
abundance: many
CDR3nt: TGTGCCAGCAGGGTGGGGGGTAACTATGGCTACACCTTC
CDR3aa: CASRVGGNYGYTF

v_gene: TRBV24-1
d_gene: -
j_gene: TRBJ1-5
abundance: many
CDR3nt: TGTGCCACCAGTGATGCGTTGGCTTCCAGCAATCAGCCCCAGCATTTT
CDR3aa: CATSDALASSNQPQHF

v_gene: TRBV10-2
d_gene: TRBD2
j_gene: TRBJ2-7
abundance: -
CDR3nt: TGCGCCAGTGCGACTAGCGGATTTACCTACGAGCAGTACTTC
CDR3aa: CASATSGFTYEQYF

v_gene: TRBV15
d_gene: -
j_gene: TRBJ1-3
abundance: many
CDR3nt: TGTGCCACCAGCAGAGAATTAGCAGGCGTGGGAAACACCATATATTTT
CDR3aa: CATSRELAGVGNTIYF

v_gene: TRBV24-1
d_gene: -
j_gene: TRBJ2-2
abundance: many
CDR3nt: TGTGCCACCAGTGATGACAGGACGAAGAACACCGGGGAGCTGTTTTTT
CDR3aa: CATSDDRTKNTGELFF

v_gene: TRBV27
d_gene: -
j_gene: TRBJ1-6
abundance: few
CDR3nt: TGTGCCAGCAGTTTATCAGCAGGGTCGAGTAATTCACCCCTCCACTTT
CDR3aa: CASSLSAGSSNSPLHF

v_gene: TRBV10-3
d_gene: TRBD1
j_gene: TRBJ2-5
abundance: -
CDR3nt: TGTGCCAGCACCCTGGGACAGGGTAGGGAGACCCAGTACTTC
CDR3aa: CASTLGQGRETQYF

v_gene: TRBV7-9
d_gene: TRBD1
j_gene: TRBJ2-7
abundance: many
CDR3nt: TGTGCCAGCAGCGAAGGGGACAGGGCGGGTCACGAGCAGTACTTC
CDR3aa: CASSEGDRAGHEQYF

v_gene: TRBV7-9
d_gene: -
j_gene: TRBJ2-7
abundance: -
CDR3nt: TGTGCCAGCAGCTCCTTCGAGGTCTACGAGCAGTACTTC
CDR3aa: CASSSFEVYEQYF

v_gene: TRBV6-5
d_gene: -
j_gene: TRBJ2-7
abundance: -
CDR3nt: TGTGCCAGCAGTTACCTACAGGACTACGAGCAGTACTTC
CDR3aa: CASSYLQDYEQYF

v_gene: TRBV28
d_gene: TRBD1
j_gene: TRBJ1-5
abundance: few
CDR3nt: TGTGCCAGCCGACCGACCGGGACAGGGGATCAGCCCCAGCATTTT
CDR3aa: CASRPTGTGDQPQHF

v_gene: TRBV12-3/TRBV12-4
d_gene: TRBD1
j_gene: TRBJ1-5
abundance: many
CDR3nt: TGTGCCAGCAGTCTCAGGGGGGGGTCCGGCCAGCCCCAGCATTTT
CDR3aa: CASSLRGGSGQPQHF

v_gene: TRBV19
d_gene: -
j_gene: TRBJ2-7
abundance: many
CDR3nt: TGTGCCAGTAGTATAGATTCGCAGGGTCTGCGCGAGCAGTACTTC
CDR3aa: CASSIDSQGLREQYF

v_gene: TRBV7-2
d_gene: -
j_gene: TRBJ2-2
abundance: -
CDR3nt: TGTGCCAGTAGTCAAGGGGTTTGGGACACCGGGGAGCTGTTTTTT
CDR3aa: CASSQGVWDTGELFF

v_gene: TRBV5-1
d_gene: -
j_gene: TRBJ2-5
abundance: many
CDR3nt: TGCGCCAGCAGCTTGGGCAAGCAAGAGACCCAGTACTTC
CDR3aa: CASSLGKQETQYF

v_gene: TRBV9
d_gene: -
j_gene: TRBJ1-5
abundance: many
CDR3nt: TGTGCCAGCAGCGTAGGAGGCGGGAATAGCAATCAGCCCCAGCATTTT
CDR3aa: CASSVGGGNSNQPQHF

v_gene: TRBV6-5
d_gene: -
j_gene: TRBJ1-1
abundance: -
CDR3nt: TGTGCCAGCAGTTACGGGTGGGGGGCAGGGACTGAAGCTTTCTTT
CDR3aa: CASSYGWGAGTEAFF